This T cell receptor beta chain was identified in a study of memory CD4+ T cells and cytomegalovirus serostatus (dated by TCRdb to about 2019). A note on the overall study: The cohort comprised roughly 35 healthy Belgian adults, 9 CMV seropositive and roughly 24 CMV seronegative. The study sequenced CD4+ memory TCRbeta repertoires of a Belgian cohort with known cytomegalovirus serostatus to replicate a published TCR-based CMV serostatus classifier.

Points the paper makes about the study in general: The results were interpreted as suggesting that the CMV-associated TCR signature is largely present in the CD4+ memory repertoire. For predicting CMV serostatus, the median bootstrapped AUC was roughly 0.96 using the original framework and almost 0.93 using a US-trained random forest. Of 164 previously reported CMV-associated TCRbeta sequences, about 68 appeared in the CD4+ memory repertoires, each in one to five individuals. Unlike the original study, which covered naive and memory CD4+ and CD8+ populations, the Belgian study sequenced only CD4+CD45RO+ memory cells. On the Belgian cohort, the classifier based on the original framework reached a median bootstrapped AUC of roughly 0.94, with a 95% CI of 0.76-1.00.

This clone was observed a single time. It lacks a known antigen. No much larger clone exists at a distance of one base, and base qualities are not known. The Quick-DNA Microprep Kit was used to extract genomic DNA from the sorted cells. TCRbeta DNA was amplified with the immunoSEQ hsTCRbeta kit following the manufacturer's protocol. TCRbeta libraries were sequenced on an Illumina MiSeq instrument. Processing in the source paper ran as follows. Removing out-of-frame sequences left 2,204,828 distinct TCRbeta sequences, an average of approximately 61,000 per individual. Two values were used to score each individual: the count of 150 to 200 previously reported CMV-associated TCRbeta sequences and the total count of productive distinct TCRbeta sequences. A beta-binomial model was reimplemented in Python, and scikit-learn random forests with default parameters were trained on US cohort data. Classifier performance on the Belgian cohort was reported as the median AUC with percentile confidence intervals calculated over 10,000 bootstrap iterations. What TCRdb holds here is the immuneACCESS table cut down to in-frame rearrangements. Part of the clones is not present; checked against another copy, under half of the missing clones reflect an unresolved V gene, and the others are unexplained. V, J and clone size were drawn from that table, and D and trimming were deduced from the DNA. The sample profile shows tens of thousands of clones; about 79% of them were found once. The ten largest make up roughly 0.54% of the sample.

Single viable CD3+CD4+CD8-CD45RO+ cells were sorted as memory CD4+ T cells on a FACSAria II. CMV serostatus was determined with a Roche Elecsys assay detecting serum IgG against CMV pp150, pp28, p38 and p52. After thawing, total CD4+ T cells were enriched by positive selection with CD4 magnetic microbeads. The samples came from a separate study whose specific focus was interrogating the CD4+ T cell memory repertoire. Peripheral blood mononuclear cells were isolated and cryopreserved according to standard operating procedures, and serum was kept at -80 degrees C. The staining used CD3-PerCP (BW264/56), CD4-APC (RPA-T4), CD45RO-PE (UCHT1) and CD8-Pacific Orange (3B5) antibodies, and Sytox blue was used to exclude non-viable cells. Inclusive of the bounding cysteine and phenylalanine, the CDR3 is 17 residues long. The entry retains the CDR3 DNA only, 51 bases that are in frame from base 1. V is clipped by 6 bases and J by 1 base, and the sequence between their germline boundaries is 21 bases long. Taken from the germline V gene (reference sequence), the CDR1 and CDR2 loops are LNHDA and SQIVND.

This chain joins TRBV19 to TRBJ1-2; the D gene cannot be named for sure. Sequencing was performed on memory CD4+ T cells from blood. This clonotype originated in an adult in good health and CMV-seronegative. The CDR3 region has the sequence CASRGPTLGNYNYGYTF. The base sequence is TGTGCCAGTAGAGGCCCCACGCTAGGGAATTATAACTATGGCTACACCTTC. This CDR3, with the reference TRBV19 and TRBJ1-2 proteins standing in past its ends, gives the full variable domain DGGITQSPKYLFRKEGQNVTLSCEQNLNHDAMYWYRQDPGQGLRLIYYSQIVNDFQKGDIAEGYSVSREKKESFPLTVTSAQKNPTAFYLCASRGPTLGNYNYGYTFGSGTRLTVV.